Each of the 13 T cell receptor beta chains below was sequenced from the same sample in a study of regulatory T cells in long-lasting Graves disease. Building of the TCR beta libraries involved iRepertoire HTBI primers and Arm-PCR of CDR3 regions. MiXCR, run by TCRdb on the multiplex PCR reads, gives a single entry per CDR3 protein. The sample holds some 420,000 distinct CDR3 sequences; under 25% are singletons and the top ten take about an eighth. Time point described: persistent/refractory GD, antithyroid drugs over 5 years with positive TRAb. From PBMCs, RNA was extracted and then used to make the TCR library. Sequenced here: peripheral blood mononuclear cells (PBMCs), sampled when the disease was refractory, from a patient treated with antithyroid drugs. These receptors were collected from a female donor with Graves disease.

The table lists this clonotype with many counts. V is TRBV12-3 or TRBV12-4 and J is TRBJ2-5; 11 nucleotides agree with TRBD2. The V gene end was trimmed by 6 bases and the J gene end by 5 bases; junction bases not matched to a gene: 2. There are 13 residues in the CDR3. The CDR3 sequence is CASRLAGDETQYF. DNA of the CDR3: TGTGCCAGCAGACTAGCGGGAGACGAGACCCAGTACTTC.

Only a few counts were recorded for this clonotype. CDR3 sequence (DNA): TGTGCCAGCAGCCCGGAGGTATCCGGGGAGCTGTTTTTT. It encodes CASSPEVSGELFF. The gene calls are TRBV2 and TRBJ2-2, with a weak D call TRBD2 (5 bases). CDR1 is SNHLY, CDR2 FYNNEI, per germline. The length of the CDR3 is 13 residues. V was trimmed by 6 bases and J by 6 bases, leaving 11 bases between them.

This clonotype was picked up many times. At one of its ends the junction is not consistent with the germline gene, which may arise from a read error. J is TRBJ2-5 and V is TRBV7-7; D is perhaps TRBD2 (7 bases). CDR1 and CDR2 (germline): SSHAT, FNYEAQ (reference sequence). The CDR3 loop spans 14 amino acids. The CDR3 sequence: CASSRGGGDGTQYF. In DNA form, the CDR3 reads TGTGCTAGCAGCCGAGGGGGAGGGGATGGGACCCAGTACTTC.

The chain uses TRBV13 and TRBJ2-7; 8 nucleotides line up with TRBD1. Germline V gene data show CDR1 as PRHDT and CDR2 as FYEKMQ (reference sequence). J was trimmed by 1 base and V by 5 bases; bases with no gene match: 13. The CDR3 covers 17 residues. DNA of the CDR3: TGTGCCAGCAGCCACGGCCGGGGGCAGGGGGCGTCCTACGAGCAGTACTTC. Its translation: CASSHGRGQGASYEQYF. Based on the CDR3 plus reference TRBV13 and TRBJ2-7, the full variable domain is AAGVIQSPRHLIKEKRETATLKCYPIPRHDTVYWYQQGPGQDPQFLISFYEKMQSDKGSIPDRFSAQQFSDYHSELNMSSLELGDSALYFCASSHGRGQGASYEQYFGPGTRLTVT.

The sample holds a few counts of this clonotype. The chain joins TRBV7-2 to TRBJ1-5; D gene ambiguous. There are 14 residues in the CDR3. Germline CDR1 and CDR2: SGHTA and FQGNSA. The V end was cut by 1 base, the J end by 5 bases, with 9 bases between. CDR3 nucleotides: TGTGCCAGCAGCTTAGGGGGTTTGCATCAGCCCCAGCATTTT. It specifies CASSLGGLHQPQHF.

To note about this clonotype: This may arise from a read error, as a much more abundant clone is one base away. The V call is TRBV20-1, the J call TRBJ2-5, with TRBD2 matching 8 bases. CDR3 length: 15 amino acids. Germline V gene lookup returns CDR1 DFQATT and CDR2 SNEGSKA (reference sequence). Here the CDR3 DNA reads TGCAGTACTAGAGATCTTGGGGCTAGCGGGGAGACCCAGTACTTC. Protein: CSTRDLGASGETQYF.

There are many counts of this clonotype. This rearrangement joins TRBV28 to TRBJ2-2; 7 bases align to TRBD1. Germline loops: CDR1 MDHEN, CDR2 SYDVKM. J was trimmed by 6 bases and V by 6 bases; bases with no gene match: 10. There are 15 residues in the CDR3. The CDR3 is CASSSGQAGAGELFF. The CDR3 DNA sequence: TGTGCCAGCAGCTCCGGACAGGCAGGCGCCGGGGAGCTGTTTTTT.

There are a few counts of this clonotype. The chain employs TRBV10-3 and TRBJ2-7; 7 nucleotides align to TRBD1. V lost 10 bases and J lost 3; bases outside the gene matches: 9. Germline V lookup: CDR1 ENHRY, CDR2 SYGVKD. There are 13 residues in the CDR3. The CDR3 bases are TGTGCCACCATACAGGGGCTAAACTACGAGCAGTACTTC. This sequence encodes CATIQGLNYEQYF.

This clonotype appeared many times. The chain has TRBV11-1 and TRBJ2-5; D gene unclear. Per germline, CDR1 SGHAT and CDR2 FQDESV (reference sequence). The CDR3 is made up of 14 amino acids. The ends were cut back, 5 bases at V and 5 bases at J, with 15 bases in the middle. The CDR3 spells CASSTSLTRETQYF. The CDR3 DNA sequence: TGTGCCAGCAGCACATCTTTGACCAGGGAGACCCAGTACTTC.

The chain has TRBV11-2 and TRBJ2-2, with 9 bases matching TRBD1. The CDR3 is made up of 16 amino acids. CDR1 SGHAT and CDR2 FQNNGV come from the germline V gene. V was pared by 5 bases and J by 0 bases, with 4 bases of the junction left unmatched. The DNA of the CDR3 is TGTGCCAGCAGCGAACGACAGGGGGCGAACACCGGGGAGCTGTTTTTT. Translated: CASSERQGANTGELFF. Combining the CDR3 with reference TRBV11-2 and TRBJ2-2 gives the whole variable domain EAGVAQSPRYKIIEKRQSVAFWCNPISGHATLYWYQQILGQGPKLLIQFQNNGVVDDSQLPKDRFSAERLKGVDSTLKIQPAKLEDSAVYLCASSERQGANTGELFFGEGSRLTVL.

This clonotype was recorded a few times. The junction departs from germline at one end; a sequencing error may be responsible. The chain links TRBV6-1 to TRBJ2-7; no reliable D call. The CDR3 extends over 15 amino acids. In germline, CDR1 is MNHNS, CDR2 SASEGT. Here the CDR3 DNA reads TGTGCCAGCAGCTCGTTACGTAGCAGCCTCTACGAGCAGTGCTTC. It codes for CASSSLRSSLYEQCF.

This sequence joins TRBV9 and TRBJ1-4, with TRBD1 matching over 7 bases. Germline V gives CDR1 SGDLS, CDR2 YYNGEE. V was clipped by 4 bases and J by 8 bases; unmatched bases: 8. CDR3 length: 14 amino acids. CDR3 sequence (DNA): TGTGCCAGCAGCATCGACAGGGTTGGGGAAAAACTGTTTTTT. This codes for CASSIDRVGEKLFF. Looking up the rest from reference TRBV9 and TRBJ1-4 gives the full variable domain: DSGVTQTPKHLITATGQRVTLRCSPRSGDLSVYWYQQSLDQGLQFLIQYYNGEERAKGNILERFSAQQFPDLHSELNLSSLELGDSALYFCASSIDRVGEKLFFGSGTQLSVL.

The V and J genes are TRBV20-1 and TRBJ2-5, with D tentatively TRBD2 (5 bases). CDR3 size: 17 residues. Trimming took off 1 base at V and 5 bases at J, with 23 bases between the two ends. Germline CDR1 and CDR2: DFQATT and SNEGSKA (reference sequence). The CDR3: CSARVPPPLGIGETQYF. As DNA, the CDR3 is TGCAGTGCTAGAGTCCCCCCCCCACTAGGGATCGGGGAGACCCAGTACTTC.